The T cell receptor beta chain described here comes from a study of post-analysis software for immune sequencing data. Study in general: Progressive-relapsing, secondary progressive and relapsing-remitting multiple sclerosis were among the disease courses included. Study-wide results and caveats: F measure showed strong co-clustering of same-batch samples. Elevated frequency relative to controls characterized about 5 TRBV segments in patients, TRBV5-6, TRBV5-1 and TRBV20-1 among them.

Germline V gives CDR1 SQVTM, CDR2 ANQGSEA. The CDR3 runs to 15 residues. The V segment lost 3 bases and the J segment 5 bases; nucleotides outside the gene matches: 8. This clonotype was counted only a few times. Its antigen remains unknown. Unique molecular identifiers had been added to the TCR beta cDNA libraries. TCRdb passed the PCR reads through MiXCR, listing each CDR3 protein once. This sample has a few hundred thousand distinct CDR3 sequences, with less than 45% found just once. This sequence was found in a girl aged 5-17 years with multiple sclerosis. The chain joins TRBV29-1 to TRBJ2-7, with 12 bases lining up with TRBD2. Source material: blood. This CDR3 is CSVEDRLAGEHEQYF. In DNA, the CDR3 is TGCAGCGTTGAGGATAGACTAGCGGGAGAGCACGAGCAGTACTTC.